A single sample gave rise to the 20 T cell receptor beta chains below, sequenced in a study of blood T cell repertoires in COVID-19. The protocol was immunoSEQ multiplex PCR, while the TCRdb copy is restricted to in-frame clones and leaves out a portion. The table records hundreds of thousands of clones, 85% to 90% of them present only once. Input material: PBMCs or T cells enriched from blood (not recorded which). Receptors were obtained from a young man who had recovered from COVID-19.

This chain joins TRBV4-1 and TRBJ2-1, with 9 bases matching TRBD2. CDR3 size: 14 residues. In germline, CDR1 is MGHRA, CDR2 YSYEKL. Unmatched junction bases numbered 4, after V lost 4 bases and J lost 6 bases. The chain's CDR3 is CASSLAGVINEQFF. The CDR3 nucleotides are TGCGCCAGCAGCCTAGCGGGAGTCATCAATGAGCAGTTCTTC.

J is TRBJ1-2 and V is TRBV7-2; 8 positions match TRBD1. In germline, CDR1 is SGHTA, CDR2 FQGNSA. The CDR3 loop spans 15 amino acids. With V trimmed by 5 bases and J by 7 bases, 12 bases remained unmatched. The CDR3 sequence is CASSTVQGDPFGYTF. The CDR3 coding sequence is TGTGCCAGCAGCACAGTACAGGGGGACCCCTTTGGCTACACCTTC.

The chain couples TRBV29-1 to TRBJ2-1; TRBD1 matches 7 bases. The CDR3 consists of 13 residues. V lost 7 bases to trimming and J lost 7 bases; unmatched junction nucleotides: 10. Germline V gives CDR1 SQVTM, CDR2 ANQGSEA. The CDR3 region has the DNA TGCAGCGGAGGGGCAGGGGGTTTGAATGAGCAGTTCTTC. Its protein is CSGGAGGLNEQFF.

The chain joins TRBV7-9 to TRBJ2-1; the D is unclear. From germline, CDR1 is SEHNR and CDR2 FQNEAQ (reference sequence). This CDR3 has 12 residues. Trimming removed 4 bases at V and 5 bases at J, with 6 bases between. The CDR3 DNA sequence: TGTGCCAGCAGCTCCCAGAACAATGAGCAGTTCTTC. Translation: CASSSQNNEQFF.

The rearrangement links TRBV5-1 to TRBJ1-3, with TRBD1 matching over 11 bases. The CDR3 extends over 16 amino acids. V lost 3 bases and J lost 0; bases outside the gene matches: 2. CDR1 and CDR2 (germline): SGHRS, YFSETQ. The CDR3 is CASSWTGGDSGNTIYF. As DNA, the CDR3 is TGCGCCAGCAGCTGGACAGGGGGCGACTCTGGAAACACCATATATTTT.

This chain connects TRBV10-3 to TRBJ2-7; TRBD2 aligns across 15 bases. CDR3 length: 18 residues. V was pared by 5 bases and J by 1 base, with 9 bases of the junction left unmatched. Germline values: CDR1 ENHRY, CDR2 SYGVKD. CDR3 DNA sequence: TGTGCCATCAGTAAGAGCGCGGGACTAGCGGGAGGTTCCTACGAGCAGTACTTC. It yields the protein CAISKSAGLAGGSYEQYF.

The chain carries TRBV9 and TRBJ2-7; 9 nucleotides agree with TRBD1. This CDR3 is built from 20 residues. CDR1 is SGDLS and CDR2 is YYNGEE in the germline V gene. The J segment lost 0 bases and the V segment lost 1 base, leaving 17 bases of the junction unmatched. CDR3 DNA sequence: TGTGCCAGCAGCGTATGGATCGGATCCCATGGGGACAGGGCCTCCTACGAGCAGTACTTC. Protein: CASSVWIGSHGDRASYEQYF.

In this sample, this clone turned up once. CDR3 protein: CASIVGDRGYNEQFF. The CDR3 region has the DNA TGTGCCAGCATCGTGGGGGACAGGGGCTACAATGAGCAGTTCTTC. This chain joins TRBV5-8 and TRBJ2-1, with TRBD1 matching 10 bases. The CDR3 runs 15 residues. Germline CDR1 SGHTS, CDR2 YDEGEE. With 6 bases clipped from V and 3 bases from J, the junction kept 6 bases outside the gene matches.

The chain employs TRBV5-6 and TRBJ2-5; the D is unclear. V was cut by 1 base and J by 5 bases, with 6 bases left in between. The length of the CDR3 is 12 residues. From germline, CDR1 is SGHDT and CDR2 YYEEEE. Here the CDR3 DNA reads TGTGCCAGCAGCTTGCCCCTGGAGACCCAGTACTTC. Protein product: CASSLPLETQYF.

The chain combines TRBV18 with TRBJ2-3; 8 nucleotides line up with TRBD2. The CDR3 loop spans 16 amino acids. Germline CDR1 and CDR2: KGHSH and LQKENI. The trim removed 2 bases at V and 0 bases at J, leaving 4 bases unmatched. The CDR3 reads CASSPAGLVSTDTQYF. The DNA for the CDR3 is TGTGCCAGCTCACCAGCGGGACTAGTAAGCACAGATACGCAGTATTTT.

The chain employs TRBV3-1 (or the pseudogene TRBV3-2) and TRBJ1-2; 7 bases are shared with TRBD1. The germline V gene encodes CDR1 LGHDT and CDR2 YNNKEL (reference sequence). The junction had 2 bases not matched to a gene; V was cut back by 0 bases and J by 7 bases. CDR3 length: 13 residues. CDR3 region: CASSQDYRGGYTF. As DNA, the CDR3 is TGTGCCAGCAGCCAAGATTACAGGGGTGGCTACACCTTC.

The rearrangement uses TRBV10-3 and TRBJ2-3, with a weak D call TRBD2 (5 bases). The CDR3 loop spans 13 amino acids. The germline V and J ends were trimmed by 4 bases and 8 bases, with 13 bases remaining between them. Germline V gives CDR1 ENHRY, CDR2 SYGVKD. The CDR3 bases are TGTGCCATCAGTGGCGAGGGTACGGTTACGCAGTATTTT. This codes for CAISGEGTVTQYF.

There are a few counts of this clone. J is TRBJ2-1 and V is TRBV7-9, with unresolved D. This CDR3 contains 15 residues. The germline CDR1 and CDR2 sequences are SEHNR and FQNEAQ (reference sequence). V lost 4 bases, J lost 5 bases, and 15 bases lay in between. For the CDR3, the DNA is TGTGCCAGCAGCTCCTACTCCACAGAAAACAATGAGCAGTTCTTC. Amino acid sequence: CASSSYSTENNEQFF.

This chain joins TRBV5-1 and TRBJ2-2; 12 nucleotides match TRBD2. V lost 4 bases and J lost 7; bases outside the gene matches: 5. This CDR3 is built from 15 residues. CDR1 and CDR2 from the germline V gene are SGHRS and YFSETQ. CDR3 protein: CASSPLAGGVGELFF. Written as DNA, the CDR3 is TGCGCCAGCAGCCCCCTAGCGGGAGGGGTCGGGGAGCTGTTTTTT.

The V and J genes are TRBV5-1 and TRBJ1-2; D perhaps matches TRBD1 (5 bases). This CDR3 has 15 amino acids. V lost 0 bases to trimming and J lost 3 bases, with 12 bases between them. Germline V gene sequence: CDR1 SGHRS, CDR2 YFSETQ. CDR3 sequence reads: CASSLDRPGDYGYTF. In DNA, the CDR3 is TGCGCCAGCAGCTTGGACAGGCCGGGGGACTATGGCTACACCTTC.

This sequence joins TRBV4-1 and TRBJ1-3, with D possibly being TRBD1 (6 bases). V was trimmed by 3 bases and J by 3 bases, leaving 15 bases between them. This CDR3 comprises 16 residues. The germline CDR1 and CDR2 sequences are MGHRA and YSYEKL. CDR3 bases: TGCGCCAGCAGCCAGGGGATAACAGGGAATGGAAACACCATATATTTT. It encodes CASSQGITGNGNTIYF.

The chain is built from TRBV6-5 and TRBJ2-7, with 9 bases matching TRBD1. The V segment lost 8 bases and the J segment 0 bases; nucleotides outside the gene matches: 2. There are 13 residues in the CDR3. Per the germline V gene, CDR1 is MNHEY and CDR2 is SVGAGI. In DNA form, the CDR3 reads TGTGCCAGCGGGACAGGGAGCTCCTACGAGCAGTACTTC. Protein: CASGTGSSYEQYF.

This clone was seen only a few times. The chain employs TRBV19 and TRBJ2-6; D unclear. The CDR3 is 17 amino acids. With 3 bases removed from V and 0 bases from J, the gap between germline ends came to 12 bases. Germline CDR1 and CDR2: LNHDA and SQIVND (reference sequence). CDR3 DNA sequence: TGTGCCAGTAGTATTCAGAGACTGGGCTCTGGGGCCAACGTCCTGACTTTC. Its protein product is CASSIQRLGSGANVLTF.

The rearrangement links TRBV25-1 to TRBJ2-2, with TRBD2 matching 7 bases. Germline V CDR1 and CDR2: MGHDK, SYGVNS. CDR3 size: 18 residues. With V trimmed by 2 bases and J by 0 bases, 9 bases remained unmatched. The CDR3 DNA reads as TGTGCCAGCAGTGAAATAAGGCTAGCGGCAACGAACACCGGGGAGCTGTTTTTT. Its translation: CASSEIRLAATNTGELFF.

This clone was detected only a few times. This chain joins TRBV30 and TRBJ2-1, with TRBD2 identical over 9 bases. Trimming removed 4 bases from V and 3 bases from J; junction bases left unmatched: 1. There are 13 residues in the CDR3. The germline gives CDR1 GTSNPN, CDR2 SVGIG (reference sequence). CDR3 residues: CAWTSGNYNEQFF. CDR3 nucleotide sequence: TGTGCCTGGACTAGCGGGAACTACAATGAGCAGTTCTTC.